The clone carrying this T cell receptor beta chain appeared a few times. The sample is drawn from a study of blood T cells in healthy people across ages. Primed by a sample-barcoded 5' primer and a J-beta primer mix, a second PCR proceeded for 7 to 11 cycles. TCRdb re-derived calls from the 5' RACE reads in MiXCR, one entry per CDR3 protein. The table shows approximately 1.5 million distinct CDR3 sequences, with about 31% occurring only once. The study isolated at least 6.5 million PBMCs from each sample. The CDR3 has 14 residues. After removal of 1 base from V and 7 bases from J, the junction contained 5 bases not matched to a gene. Germline assignment: CDR1 SNHLY and CDR2 FYNNEI.

The V and J genes are TRBV2 and TRBJ1-2, with 8 bases that match TRBD1. The sequence came from a woman between 25 and 40 years old in good health. The sequenced sample was blood. CDR3 sequence (DNA): TGTGCCAGCAGTGAAGAATCGACAGGGGTTGGCTACACCTTC. It is translated as CASSEESTGVGYTF.